These 15 T cell receptor beta chains were all obtained from the same sample, sequenced in a study of tumor and adjacent non-tumor tissue in lung cancer. A modified ARM-PCR protocol with three rounds of nested PCR amplified TCRbeta. TCRdb ran MiXCR on the multiplex PCR reads and lists one entry per CDR3 protein. The data contain roughly 76,000 distinct CDR3 sequences, around 70% of them singletons. RNA was extracted from bulk tissue without any cell sorting. Sequencing was carried out using lung tumor tissue. The receptors stem from a woman in her 70s with non-small cell lung cancer.

This clonotype came up many times. V is TRBV28 and J is TRBJ2-1; D unclear. CDR1 MDHEN and CDR2 SYDVKM come from the germline V gene. This CDR3 has 13 residues. The V gene lost 4 bases and the J gene lost 8 bases, with 12 bases spanning the gap. CDR3 in amino acids: CASSSGGFDEQFF. Written as DNA, the CDR3 is TGTGCCAGCAGTTCGGGTGGATTCGATGAGCAGTTCTTC.

For this clonotype: A junction boundary mismatches the germline segment, possibly from a read error. The CDR3, as DNA: TGCAGCGTTGAACAGCTAGCGGGAGGGCTCCAAGAGGCCCAGTGCTTC. Its translation is CSVEQLAGGLQEAQCF. This chain links TRBV29-1 with TRBJ2-5, with 12 positions matching TRBD2. CDR3 size: 16 residues. Germline CDR1 SQVTM, CDR2 ANQGSEA.

This clonotype was counted once. V and J are TRBV6-5 and TRBJ1-3; tentative D call: TRBD1 (6 bases). The CDR3 sequence is 14 residues long. Looked up from germline, CDR1 is MNHEY and CDR2 is SVGAGI. In DNA, the CDR3 is TGTGTCAGTAGGCGGGACACCTCTGGAAACACCATATATTTT. Residues: CVSRRDTSGNTIYF.

As regards this clonotype: At one end the junction does not follow the germline gene, possibly because of a read error. The chain uses TRBV28 and TRBJ1-5; D unresolved. The CDR3 has 15 amino acids. Germline values: CDR1 MDHEN, CDR2 SYDVKM. The CDR3 protein is CAGSFSGVEEQPQHF. CDR3 nucleotide sequence: TGTGCCGGCAGTTTCTCAGGCGTAGAGGAGCAGCCCCAGCATTTT.

On this clonotype itself: This likely comes from a read error, as the CDR3 has no conserved phenylalanine or tryptophan at its end. This sequence joins TRBV18 and TRBJ2-5; D remains ambiguous. V lost 0 bases and J 5 bases, leaving 7 bases between the germline ends. This CDR3 region has 13 residues. Germline CDR1 and CDR2: KGHSH and LQKENI. CDR3 sequence: CASSPPGWETQYL. For the CDR3, the DNA is TGTGCCAGCTCACCACCGGGCTGGGAGACCCAGTACTTA.

Points on this clonotype: A much larger clone differs from this one at a single base, so this may be a read error. V gene TRBV12-3 or TRBV12-4 combines with J gene TRBJ1-1; unclear D gene. This CDR3 comprises 13 residues. The V and J ends lost 3 bases and 0 bases respectively, with 5 bases between them. The CDR3 region is CASSFWVNTEAFF. CDR3 nucleotides: TGTGCCAGCAGTTTCTGGGTGAACACTGAAGCTTTCTTT.

The rearrangement uses TRBV29-1 and TRBJ1-2; perhaps TRBD1 as D (5 bases). Looked up from germline, CDR1 is SQVTM and CDR2 is ANQGSEA. Trimming shortened V by 3 bases and J by 8 bases, and 13 bases separated the two germline ends. CDR3 length: 12 residues. CDR3 residues: CSVDWDRRGYTF. CDR3 coding DNA: TGCAGCGTTGATTGGGACCGTCGGGGCTACACCTTC.

Details on this clonotype: A read error may explain this, as a much larger clone is one base away. The chain links TRBV28 to TRBJ2-7; 10 nucleotides align to TRBD2. Germline V gives CDR1 MDHEN, CDR2 SYDVKM. V lost 5 bases and J lost 11; bases outside the gene matches: 12. There are 14 residues in the CDR3. The CDR3 is CASSPQAGGPEKYF. CDR3 coding DNA: TGTGCCAGCAGTCCACAAGCGGGAGGGCCTGAGAAGTACTTC.

Comment on this clonotype: A junction end diverges from the germline sequence, so it may reflect a read error. The rearrangement uses TRBV6-1 and TRBJ1-2, with a tentative D call TRBD1 (6 bases). Germline V lookup: CDR1 MNHNS, CDR2 SASEGT. The CDR3 runs 14 residues. CDR3 sequence: CASSVNRDYRGYIF. In nucleotides, the CDR3 is TGTGCCAGCAGCGTGAACAGGGACTATCGGGGCTACATCTTC.

The chain combines TRBV5-5 with TRBJ2-5; TRBD2 is a possible D gene (6 bases). This CDR3 is 17 amino acids long. Trimming removed 0 bases at V and 5 bases at J, with 20 bases between. CDR1 is SGHKS and CDR2 is YYEKEE in the germline V gene (reference sequence). In DNA, the CDR3 is TGTGCCAGCAGCTTGGCAGGAGGGTTAGCGGATAGTGAGACCCAGTACTTC. Translation gives CASSLAGGLADSETQYF.

V is TRBV6-2 or TRBV6-3 and J is TRBJ2-1, with D perhaps matching TRBD2 (6 bases). The CDR3 consists of 16 residues. Trimming shortened V by 7 bases and J by 6 bases, and 22 bases separated the two germline ends. The germline CDR1 and CDR2 sequences are MNHEY and SVGEGT. For the CDR3, the DNA is TGTGCCAGCAATCCGCACGGAGCGGCGGGGTTCAATGAGCAGTTCTTC. This translates into CASNPHGAAGFNEQFF.

A word on this clonotype: A clone one base away is much larger, so this may be a read error. The chain carries TRBV11-2 and TRBJ2-2; D remains ambiguous. The CDR3 extends over 14 amino acids. Germline V gene lookup returns CDR1 SGHAT and CDR2 FQNNGV. The CDR3 loop reads CASSLSSNTEELFF. CDR3 nucleotide sequence: TGTGCCAGCAGCTTAAGTTCGAACACCGAGGAGCTGTTTTTT.

With regard to this clonotype: This may come from a read error, since a much larger clone is one base off. The rearrangement joins TRBV2 to TRBJ2-3, with TRBD2 identical over 7 bases. There are 15 residues in the CDR3. Germline CDR1 reads SNHLY; CDR2 reads FYNNEI. V shed 5 bases, J shed 7 bases, and the junction held 12 bases outside the gene matches. CDR3 coding DNA: TGTGCCAGCAGTCCAACTAGCGTGAGTACAAATACGCAGTATTTT. Translated, it gives CASSPTSVSTNTQYF.

Of note for this clonotype: An end of the junction differs from the germline gene, which may be a read error. The chain combines TRBV20-1 with TRBJ2-7, with D possibly being TRBD2 (6 bases). This CDR3 comprises 15 residues. CDR1 DFQATT and CDR2 SNEGSKA come from the germline V gene (reference sequence). The CDR3 sequence is CSAPASESMAYEQCF. Here the CDR3 DNA reads TGCAGTGCTCCAGCTAGCGAGAGTATGGCGTACGAGCAGTGCTTC.

As to this clonotype: A read error may account for a junction end that differs from germline. The chain carries TRBV11-3 and TRBJ2-7; 8 bases agree with TRBD1. Looked up from germline, CDR1 is SGHNT and CDR2 is YENEEA. The CDR3 runs 15 residues. Here the CDR3 reads CACSLRSGGTYEQYF. CDR3 coding DNA: TGTGCCTGCAGCTTAAGGTCAGGGGGCACCTACGAACAGTACTTC.